The sequence of this T cell receptor beta chain was determined in a study of blood T cell dynamics during melanoma immunotherapy. Time point described: week 3, after first cycle of checkpoint inhibitor. Repertoires were generated with immunoSEQ multiplex PCR, while TCRdb's copy carries only in-frame clones and drops some. The table includes roughly 30,000 clones, approximately 88% detected once. Germline V gives CDR1 SGDLS, CDR2 YYNGEE. J gave up 6 bases and V 3 bases, and 9 bases lay outside the gene matches. This CDR3 comprises 14 residues. Specimen: blood, collected from a patient treated with checkpoint blockade. The chain uses TRBV9 and TRBJ2-7; 7 nucleotides align to TRBD2. This receptor was taken from a human donor with melanoma. CDR3 in amino acids: CASSAGGLGREQYF. Here the CDR3 DNA reads TGTGCCAGCAGCGCCGGAGGACTAGGTCGCGAGCAGTACTTC.